This T cell receptor beta chain was recovered during a study of OX40 agonist ivuxolimab in advanced cancers. In the study overall: Dose-escalation patients' cancers were hepatocellular carcinoma, melanoma, renal cell or head and neck cancer. At 75% to 90% male, the cohort had a mean age of approximately 60 years, ranging from roughly 20 to 79.

The table came from immunoSEQ multiplex PCR; TCRdb's copy has only in-frame clones and leaves some out. The sample holds over 50,000 clones, roughly 87% seen once. The TCR was taken from an adult with an advanced solid tumor such as melanoma, head and neck, liver or kidney cancer. Here the sequenced sample was CD4+ or CD8+ T cells sorted from blood, taken in a trial of the OX40 agonist ivuxolimab.

The CDR3 sequence: CASSDSSAGELFF. CDR3 DNA: TGTGCCAGCAGTGACAGTTCCGCCGGGGAGCTGTTTTTT. The chain employs TRBV2 and TRBJ2-2; D unclear. The CDR3 has 13 residues. Germline CDR1 is SNHLY and CDR2 is FYNNEI. V was pared by 3 bases and J by 6 bases, with 8 bases between.